The present T cell receptor (beta chain) was sequenced within a study of control samples from healthy donors and cancer patients. This table comes from immunoSEQ multiplex PCR, and its TCRdb copy is limited to in-frame clones, with some not included. This table has 210,000 or so clones, about 90% appearing once. The TCR sequence derives from a man aged 25-45 years in good health. The sequencing sample was made of blood.

The CDR3 nucleotides are TGCAGCGTGACAGGCATGCTCCGATACAATGAGCAGTTCTTC. It translates to CSVTGMLRYNEQFF. The rearrangement joins TRBV29-1 to TRBJ2-1, with D possibly being TRBD1 (6 bases). Trimming removed 6 bases at V and 4 bases at J, with 16 bases between. CDR1 is SQVTM, CDR2 ANQGSEA, per germline. CDR3 length: 14 residues.